The clone carrying this T cell receptor beta chain appeared many times. As yet, its antigen is unknown. The ends were cut back, 3 bases at V and 5 bases at J, with 10 bases in the middle. The CDR3 sequence is 13 residues long. The data were taken from a study of T cells after yellow fever vaccination. TCRdb passed the 5' RACE reads through MiXCR, listing each CDR3 protein once. The table shows 150,000 to 200,000 distinct CDR3 sequences, with roughly 6.2% occurring only once. Study-wide points: Among primary-vaccination clones, most reappeared after the booster, at 95% to 96% for CD4 and about 90% for CD8.

The V and J genes are TRBV12-3 or TRBV12-4 and TRBJ2-5; TRBD1 might be the D (5 bases). The source of this sequence is a young man who received the YFV17D yellow fever vaccine. The sample consisted of CD4+ T cells sorted from PBMCs, taken on the day of the first yellow fever vaccination. The CDR3 DNA sequence: TGTGCCAGCAGTTTGGCAGGGCGCGAGACCCAGTACTTC. Residues: CASSLAGRETQYF.